This paragraph covers one T cell receptor beta chain sequence. Its antigen is still unknown. Sequence at one end of the junction differs from germline and may be a read error. TCRdb independently ran MiXCR on the reads; one entry per CDR3 protein. Among roughly 69,000 distinct CDR3 sequences, around 28% were seen once, and the ten largest hold 59%. CDR1 LNHNV and CDR2 YYDKDF come from the germline V gene (reference sequence). This CDR3 is built from 13 residues. The source of the sample is a study of T cell repertoires in cytomegalovirus infection. Study at large: The public TCR beta signatures pointed to both CMV infection and matching HLA type.

Study-wide points: In two of eight donors, the top clonotype was HLA-C-restricted CMV-specific.

The receptor was isolated from a human donor in good health (CMV status not recorded). Some clones in this sample may be carry-over from other donors' samples. This chain uses TRBV15 with TRBJ1-2, with a weak D call TRBD1 (5 bases). The material was CD8+ T cells from cultured PBMCs, obtained from culture after CMV antigen stimulation. CDR3 sequence (DNA): TGTGCCACCAGAGTAGGCTTGGGGGATGACTACGCCTTC. This codes for CATRVGLGDDYAF.